Detailed here is one TCR beta chain. This specimen comes from a study of control samples from healthy donors and cancer patients. Method: immunoSEQ multiplex PCR; TCRdb's copy keeps in-frame clones and lacks some. The listing records some 190,000 clones. The trim removed 3 bases at V and 12 bases at J, leaving 1 base unmatched. Germline lookup yields CDR1 LNHDA and CDR2 SQIVND (reference sequence). This CDR3 comprises 12 residues. V is TRBV19 and J is TRBJ2-2; TRBD1 agrees at 10 bases. Sequencing was performed on blood. The clonotype comes from a woman under 40 in good health. This CDR3 reads CASSMTGGKLFF. CDR3 bases: TGTGCCAGTAGTATGACAGGGGGCAAGCTGTTTTTT.